This T cell receptor (beta chain) was sequenced in a study of OX40 agonist ivuxolimab in advanced cancers. The study in broad terms: Ivuxolimab was an agonistic, fully human IgG2 monoclonal antibody directed against OX40 (CD134), a costimulatory receptor. Intravenous ivuxolimab was administered to patients every 2 weeks at six dose levels: 0.01, 0.1, 0.3, 1.5, 3 and 10 mg/kg. Of the roughly 50 dose-escalation patients, hepatocellular carcinoma was present in roughly 19, melanoma in around 15, renal cell carcinoma in 9 and head and neck cancer in 9. A male proportion of around 80% and a mean age of approximately 61 years, ranging from about 20 to 80, were recorded for the dose-escalation cohort. Patients were allowed to have had prior anti-PD-1, anti-PD-L1 or anti-CTLA-4 therapy, and 30% to 40% of the dose-escalation patients had previously received checkpoint inhibitors. Three dose-escalation patients achieved partial responses, one with hepatocellular carcinoma and two with cutaneous melanoma. The purpose of peripheral TCRbeta sequencing was to test whether ivuxolimab changed TCR sequence diversity and led to clonal T-cell expansion. The monotherapy dose-escalation portion (N ≈ 57 patients) of the phase I ivuxolimab trial is reported in the paper. Broader findings and caveats from the paper: In partial responders in the 0.1-3.0 mg/kg groups, normalized peripheral clonal expansion was found to be among the lowest, especially among CD8+ T cells. At doses from 0.1 to 3.0 mg/kg, clonal expansion was seen in both CD4+ and CD8+ blood T cells between baseline and week 6. Low levels of normalized T-cell clonal expansion were also shown by some nonresponding patients. Which antigens the clonally expanded peripheral T cells were specific for was not determined. After ivuxolimab, CD8+ T cells had more expanded clones than CD4+ T cells on average.

The CDR3 numbers 14 residues from cysteine through phenylalanine. Only CDR3 DNA remains: 42 bases, in frame from the first base. V lost 3 bases and J lost 4 bases; the stretch between them is 13 bases long. CDR1 and CDR2, per the germline V gene (reference sequence), are LNHDA and SQIVND. For sequencing of the TCRbeta CDR3 region, genomic DNA was extracted from the sorted cells. The immunoSEQ Assay was used to sequence the TCRbeta CDR3 regions. In TCRdb, the immuneACCESS table is reduced to in-frame sequences with V and J assigned. These tables do not hold every clone; where another copy was compared, an unresolved V gene accounts for under half, and the others remain unexplained. The table for this sample lists around 51,000 clones; about 86% of them were counted only once. Together, the top ten hold 10% of the sample. With regard to this clone: There is no known antigen for this receptor. There are no base qualities to consult, and no much larger clone falls within one base.

Patients with a history of autoimmune disease or receiving systemic immunosuppression were excluded from the trial. Peripheral blood for TCR sequencing was drawn from every dose cohort at baseline, at cycle 4 day 1 and at cycle 7 day 1. Samples came from an open-label, multicenter, first-in-human phase I dose-escalation trial of ivuxolimab. Adults with locally advanced or metastatic melanoma, renal cell, hepatocellular, or head and neck squamous cell carcinoma were enrolled in the trial. Before TCR sequencing, CD4+ T cells and CD8+ T cells from peripheral blood were sorted into separate populations.

Sequenced here: CD4+ or CD8+ T cells sorted from blood, sampled in a trial of the OX40 agonist ivuxolimab. The chain is encoded by TRBV19 joined to TRBJ2-7; tentative D gene TRBD1, with 5 bases matching. This sequence originates from an adult with an advanced solid tumor such as melanoma, head and neck, liver or kidney cancer. The CDR3 is CASSIGQGRYEQYF. The nucleotide sequence is given as TGTGCCAGTAGTATCGGTCAGGGCAGATACGAGCAGTACTTC.